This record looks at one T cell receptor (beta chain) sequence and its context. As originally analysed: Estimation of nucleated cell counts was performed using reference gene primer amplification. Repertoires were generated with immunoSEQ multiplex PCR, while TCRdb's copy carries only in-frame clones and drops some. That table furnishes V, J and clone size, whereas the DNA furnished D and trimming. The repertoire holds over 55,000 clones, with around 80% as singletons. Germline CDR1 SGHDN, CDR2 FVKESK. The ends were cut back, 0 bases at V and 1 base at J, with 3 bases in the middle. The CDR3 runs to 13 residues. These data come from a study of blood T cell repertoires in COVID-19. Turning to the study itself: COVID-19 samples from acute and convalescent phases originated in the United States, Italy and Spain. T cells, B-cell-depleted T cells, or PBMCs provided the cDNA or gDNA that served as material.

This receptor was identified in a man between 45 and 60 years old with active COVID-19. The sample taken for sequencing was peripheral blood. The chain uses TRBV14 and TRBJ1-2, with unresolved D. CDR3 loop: CASSQDLNYGYTF. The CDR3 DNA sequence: TGTGCCAGCAGCCAAGACCTTAACTATGGCTACACCTTC.